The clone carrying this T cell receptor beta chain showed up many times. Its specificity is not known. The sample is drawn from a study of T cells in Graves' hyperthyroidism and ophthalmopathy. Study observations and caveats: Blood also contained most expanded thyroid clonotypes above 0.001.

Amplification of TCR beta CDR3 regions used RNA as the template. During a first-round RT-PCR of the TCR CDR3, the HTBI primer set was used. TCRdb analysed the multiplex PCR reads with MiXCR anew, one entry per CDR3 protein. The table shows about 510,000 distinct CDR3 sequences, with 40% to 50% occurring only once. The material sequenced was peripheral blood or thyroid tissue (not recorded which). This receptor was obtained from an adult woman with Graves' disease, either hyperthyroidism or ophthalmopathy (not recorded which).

CDR3 DNA: TGTGCCAGCAGTGGGGGACAGGGGACGATTAGCGGGGAGACCCAGTACTTC. Its translation is CASSGGQGTISGETQYF. The rearrangement links TRBV6-2 or TRBV6-3 to TRBJ2-5; 10 bases match TRBD1. The junction had 14 bases not matched to a gene; V was cut back by 5 bases and J by 5 bases. This CDR3 region has 17 residues. Germline CDR1 MNHEY, CDR2 SVGEGT.